Sequencing of this TCR beta chain was carried out in a study of blood T cell repertoires in COVID-19. After removal of 0 bases from V and 5 bases from J, the junction contained 9 bases not matched to a gene. The CDR3 length is 16 residues. Germline lookup yields CDR1 SGDLS and CDR2 YYNGEE. TCRdb keeps only in-frame clones here, not all; method: immunoSEQ multiplex PCR. This table holds over 150,000 clones, around 80% found once. Sequencing input: PBMCs or T cells enriched from blood (not recorded which). The J gene is TRBJ2-5, the V gene TRBV9, with 8 nucleotides matching TRBD2. This TCR derives from a woman aged 60-75 years who had recovered from COVID-19. In DNA, the CDR3 is TGTGCCAGCAGCGTAGATGAGCGGGGGATTTGGGAGACCCAGTACTTC. Amino acid sequence: CASSVDERGIWETQYF. The full variable domain, in which reference TRBV9 and TRBJ2-5 provide the parts outside the CDR3, is DSGVTQTPKHLITATGQRVTLRCSPRSGDLSVYWYQQSLDQGLQFLIQYYNGEERAKGNILERFSAQQFPDLHSELNLSSLELGDSALYFCASSVDERGIWETQYFGPGTRLLVL.